These 12 T cell receptor beta chains originate from one sample sequenced in a study of vaccination and CD4 T cells after COVID-19. These receptors lack a known antigen. As to treatment: approximately nine-day PBMC culture with coronavirus spike peptide pools or control peptides (ViraFEST assay). Oncomine TCR Beta short-read sequencing was applied to DNA from cultured CD4+ T cells. TCRdb re-derived calls from the PCR reads in MiXCR, one entry per CDR3 protein. This sample has about 3,800 distinct CDR3 sequences, with around 20% found just once. Material for sequencing was CD4+ T cells from blood, cultured in vitro. The origin of the receptors is a human donor who had recovered from COVID-19.

The V gene is TRBV11-3, the J gene TRBJ2-3; TRBD2 aligns across 9 bases. The CDR3 covers 15 residues. The junction had 3 bases not matched to a gene; V was cut back by 3 bases and J by 2 bases. CDR1 and CDR2 (germline): SGHNT, YENEEA. CDR3 residues: CASSFSGGNTDTQYF. Written as DNA, the CDR3 is TGTGCCAGCAGCTTCAGCGGGGGGAACACAGATACGCAGTATTTT.

By share, this clonotype counts as medium-sized (0.01 to 0.1%). The chain joins TRBV24-1 to TRBJ1-5, with D possibly being TRBD1 (5 bases). This CDR3 is built from 17 residues. CDR1 is KGHDR, CDR2 SFDVKD, per germline. The ends were cut back, 8 bases at V and 0 bases at J, with 19 bases in the middle. The CDR3 reads CATISPGIYYSNQPQHF. CDR3 nucleotide sequence: TGTGCCACCATAAGCCCAGGGATATACTATAGCAATCAGCCCCAGCATTTT.

The chain employs TRBV7-9 and TRBJ2-7; the D gene is possibly TRBD1 (6 bases). Trimming pared 5 bases from V and 3 bases from J, leaving 14 bases between. CDR3 length equals 14 residues. CDR1 SEHNR and CDR2 FQNEAQ come from the germline V gene (reference sequence). DNA of the CDR3: TGTGCCAGCAGCCACGACAGGCGACGCTACGAGCAGTACTTC. Translated: CASSHDRRRYEQYF.

This rearrangement joins TRBV20-1 to TRBJ2-3; 7 bases align to TRBD2. This CDR3 contains 16 residues. The germline V gene has CDR1 DFQATT and CDR2 SNEGSKA (reference sequence). Trimming removed 5 bases from V and 2 bases from J; junction bases left unmatched: 13. CDR3 residues: CSAGGGGPDHTDTQYF. CDR3 sequence (DNA): TGCAGTGCTGGGGGGGGTGGGCCGGACCACACAGATACGCAGTATTTT.

V is TRBV18 and J is TRBJ1-1, with D unresolved. In germline, CDR1 is KGHSH, CDR2 LQKENI. The ends were cut back, 3 bases at V and 1 base at J, with 9 bases in the middle. This CDR3 is 14 amino acids long. CDR3 in DNA: TGTGCCAGCTCACCTGGCTCAGGGAACACTGAAGCTTTCTTT. It is translated as CASSPGSGNTEAFF.

J is TRBJ2-7 and V is TRBV20-1; the D gene is possibly TRBD1 (6 bases). Germline loops: CDR1 DFQATT, CDR2 SNEGSKA (reference sequence). CDR3 size: 12 residues. The V end was cut by 6 bases, the J end by 3 bases, with 12 bases between. The CDR3 DNA reads as TGCAGTGCCCAGCACAGGGACTACGAGCAGTACTTC. This sequence encodes CSAQHRDYEQYF.

This clonotype has a handful of counts. The CDR3 is CASQGGVDTQYF. The CDR3 region has the DNA TGTGCCTCCCAGGGCGGGGTTGATACGCAGTATTTT. The chain links TRBV10-3 to TRBJ2-3; weak D call: TRBD2 (6 bases). CDR1 ENHRY and CDR2 SYGVKD come from the germline V gene. There are 12 residues in the CDR3. The germline V and J ends were trimmed by 11 bases and 6 bases, with 15 bases remaining between them.

This clonotype is termed medium-sized. The rearrangement links TRBV9 to TRBJ2-3, with 8 bases matching TRBD2. CDR3 length equals 16 residues. CDR1 is SGDLS, CDR2 YYNGEE, per germline. V shed 0 bases and J 8 bases; nucleotides not matched to a gene: 11. The CDR3 region has the DNA TGTGCCAGCAGCGTAGAAGGCAGCGGGAGATTGGGTACGCAGTATTTT. This gives the protein CASSVEGSGRLGTQYF.

This clonotype was counted a few times. The chain carries TRBV19 and TRBJ2-6, with 7 bases lining up with TRBD1. Germline values: CDR1 LNHDA, CDR2 SQIVND (reference sequence). J gave up 0 bases and V 11 bases, and 19 bases lay outside the gene matches. CDR3 length equals 19 residues. CDR3: CAAATPGKGQFSGANVLTF. CDR3 coding DNA: TGTGCCGCAGCCACCCCTGGGAAGGGACAGTTCTCTGGGGCCAACGTCCTGACTTTC.

The chain has TRBV2 and TRBJ2-5; D is undetermined. The CDR3 spans 10 residues. The V gene's germline CDR1 is SNHLY and CDR2 FYNNEI. Trimming took 1 base from V and 6 from J, leaving 0 bases between them. The CDR3 spells CASSEETQYF. In DNA form, the CDR3 reads TGTGCCAGCAGTGAAGAGACCCAGTACTTC.

There are a few counts of this clonotype. The gene calls are TRBV20-1 and TRBJ1-6; TRBD1 might be the D (6 bases). V lost 5 bases and J 9 bases, leaving 17 bases between the germline ends. CDR3 length: 14 amino acids. CDR1 and CDR2 from the germline V gene are DFQATT and SNEGSKA (reference sequence). The CDR3 sequence is CSALSGEGSSPLHF. Written as DNA, the CDR3 is TGCAGTGCTCTTTCAGGGGAGGGCAGTTCACCCCTCCACTTT.

This clonotype showed up just once. J is TRBJ2-5 and V is TRBV3-1; 7 positions agree with TRBD2. The CDR3 extends over 18 amino acids. Germline V gene sequence: CDR1 LGHDT, CDR2 YNNKEL (reference sequence). Germline trimming cut 0 bases from V and 2 bases from J; bases unmatched to any gene: 12. CDR3 sequence (DNA): TGTGCCAGCAGCCAAGATTGGCCGACTGGGAGGGATCAAGAGACCCAGTACTTC. It is translated as CASSQDWPTGRDQETQYF.